These T cell receptor beta chains were read from a single sample in a study of metastatic and nonmetastatic thyroid tumors. MiXCR re-clonotyped the PCR reads for TCRdb. The profile shows 25,000 or so clones, 25% to 30% of them singletons. Sequenced material: blood. All receptors come from a female donor with papillary thyroid cancer or a benign thyroid nodule (not recorded which). Some clones in this sample may be carry-over from other donors' samples. Each CDR3 is given without its conserved first and last residue.

v_call	j_call	cdr3_aa
TRBV11-1	TRBJ2-7	ASSLEAGYEQY
TRBV5-8	TRBJ1-4	ASSFSGGYNEKLF
TRBV10-1	TRBJ1-5	ASSEFPADRGVWGNQPQH
TRBV20-1	TRBJ1-5	SAVDEGDQNQH
TRBV7-9	TRBJ1-2	ASSPRDTRRGYT
TRBV28	TRBJ1-6	ATWVRVGPLH
TRBV5-1	TRBJ2-2	ASSWGGIGELF
TRBV19	TRBJ2-3	ASRERERLTDTQY
TRBV28	TRBJ2-7	ASSLGGKPPS
TRBV7-8	TRBJ1-1	ASSLTGGTEAF
TRBV5-1	TRBJ2-7	ASRSQDQTYEQY
TRBV3-1	TRBJ2-7	ASSPLAGGPNEQY
TRBV20-1	TRBJ1-6	SASGKWNSPLH
TRBV6-1	TRBJ2-3	ANSGEVGDTQY
TRBV3-1	TRBJ1-3	ASSQGRAGNTIY
TRBV2	TRBJ2-3	ASSGTSGRTTDTQY
TRBV9	TRBJ1-2	ASSVGGGAGAGYGYT
TRBV9	TRBJ2-3	ASSVGGRGTDTQY
TRBV15	TRBJ2-3	ATSREAAGTDTQY
TRBV7-8	TRBJ1-2	ASSTGTTLYGYT
TRBV5-1	TRBJ2-5	ASRSGATQETQY
TRBV30	TRBJ2-1	AWSPGPGTEQF
TRBV5-1	TRBJ2-3	ASSFRQEPPDTQY